Following are 20 T cell receptor beta chains from one sample sequenced in a study of blood T cell dynamics during melanoma immunotherapy. The time point here: pre-treatment baseline. TCRdb's copy holds only in-frame clones and misses some; the assay was immunoSEQ multiplex PCR. This repertoire shows roughly 9,700 clones, 85% to 90% found once; its top ten account for over 7.5%. This specimen was blood, taken from a patient treated with checkpoint blockade. The receptor set was obtained from a human donor with melanoma.

The chain combines TRBV25-1 with TRBJ1-2, with TRBD1 matching over 7 bases. CDR1 and CDR2 (germline): MGHDK, SYGVNS. V dropped 1 base and J dropped 5; count of bases not matched to a gene: 10. The CDR3 length is 16 residues. CDR3 protein: CASSEFGSGQHYGYTF. CDR3 bases: TGTGCCAGCAGTGAATTCGGATCGGGACAGCATTATGGCTACACCTTC.

In nucleotides, the CDR3 is TGTGCCAGCAGCGGAAGGTGGCCTGGGGCCAACGTCCTGACTTTC. Amino acids: CASSGRWPGANVLTF. The chain is built from TRBV7-2 and TRBJ2-6; D unresolved. The CDR3 totals 15 residues. The germline V gene has CDR1 SGHTA and CDR2 FQGNSA. V was pared by 5 bases and J by 2 bases, with 10 bases between.

The rearrangement joins TRBV5-6 to TRBJ1-2, with D hard to call. This CDR3 has 15 amino acids. Trimming removed 4 bases at V and 0 bases at J, with 13 bases between. From germline, CDR1 is SGHDT and CDR2 YYEEEE. The DNA for the CDR3 is TGTGCCAGCAGCCAGACCTCTTCAGCTAACTATGGCTACACCTTC. Protein sequence: CASSQTSSANYGYTF.

The chain couples TRBV14 to TRBJ2-4; D call uncertain. This CDR3 is 16 amino acids long. Trimming removed 4 bases from V and 1 base from J, with 14 bases in between. Germline loops: CDR1 SGHDN, CDR2 FVKESK. The CDR3 spells CASSPFTLDAKNIQYF. Written as DNA, the CDR3 is TGTGCCAGCAGCCCCTTTACGCTGGACGCCAAAAACATTCAGTACTTC.

This clone has just one count. The J gene is TRBJ2-1, the V gene TRBV10-1; 8 nucleotides match TRBD2. The ends lost 4 bases at V and 4 bases at J; junction bases unmatched: 3. The CDR3 totals 14 residues. The V gene's germline CDR1 is WNHNN and CDR2 SYGVQD (reference sequence). The CDR3 bases are TGCGCCAGCAGTGCGGCTAGCGGGTACAATGAGCAGTTCTTC. Protein: CASSAASGYNEQFF.

This chain uses TRBV19 with TRBJ2-1; the D call may be TRBD1 or TRBD2 (5 bases each). V lost 2 bases, J lost 0 bases, and 11 bases lay in between. The length of the CDR3 is 16 residues. Germline values: CDR1 LNHDA, CDR2 SQIVND (reference sequence). In DNA, the CDR3 is TGTGCCAGTAGTATAAGGGGACGGAGCTCCTACAATGAGCAGTTCTTC. As protein: CASSIRGRSSYNEQFF.

The chain joins TRBV5-8 to TRBJ1-1; the D gene is possibly TRBD1 (5 bases). Looked up from germline, CDR1 is SGHTS and CDR2 is YDEGEE. V was cut by 4 bases and J by 3 bases, with 16 bases left in between. The length of the CDR3 is 15 residues. The CDR3 DNA is TGTGCCAGCAGCCCTGGAGTCCGAGGGGACACTGAAGCTTTCTTT. This encodes CASSPGVRGDTEAFF.

This clone was picked up a small number of times. This sequence joins TRBV30 and TRBJ1-6; D is ambiguous. This CDR3 spans 11 amino acids. Germline values: CDR1 GTSNPN, CDR2 SVGIG (reference sequence). V was clipped by 5 bases and J by 5 bases, with 4 bases between them. The CDR3: CAWENNSPLHF. The CDR3 nucleotides read TGTGCCTGGGAGAATAATTCACCCCTCCACTTT.

This clone was seen only a few times. This chain uses TRBV7-6 with TRBJ2-2, with 7 bases that match TRBD1. V gave up 0 bases and J gave up 0 bases; unmatched junction bases: 7. CDR1 is SGHVS and CDR2 is FNYEAQ in the germline V gene. The length of the CDR3 is 18 residues. CDR3 in DNA: TGTGCCAGCAGCTTAGCGCTACCAGGGGGAACGAACACCGGGGAGCTGTTTTTT. It yields the protein CASSLALPGGTNTGELFF.

This chain uses TRBV15 with TRBJ1-5, with TRBD1 as a possible D gene (5 bases). The V gene lost 5 bases and the J gene lost 3 bases, with 14 bases spanning the gap. There are 15 residues in the CDR3. The germline CDR1 and CDR2 sequences are LNHNV and YYDKDF (reference sequence). The CDR3 DNA sequence: TGTGCCACCAGCCGGGGGGACGTGTCCAATCAGCCCCAGCATTTT. It translates to CATSRGDVSNQPQHF.

The chain uses TRBV20-1 and TRBJ2-7; TRBD1 agrees at 10 bases. The length of the CDR3 is 11 residues. V gave up 6 bases and J gave up 5 bases; unmatched junction bases: 1. From germline, CDR1 is DFQATT and CDR2 SNEGSKA (reference sequence). DNA of the CDR3: TGCAGTGCCGGACAGGGGGACGAGCAGTACTTC. It specifies CSAGQGDEQYF.

This chain links TRBV7-9 with TRBJ1-2, with a weak D call TRBD1 (5 bases). Germline values: CDR1 SEHNR, CDR2 FQNEAQ (reference sequence). The V and J ends lost 3 bases and 3 bases respectively, with 11 bases between them. The CDR3 runs to 14 residues. In nucleotides, the CDR3 is TGTGCCAGCAGCTTGCAGAGGGACCACTATGGCTACACCTTC. It translates to CASSLQRDHYGYTF.

This clone was seen only once. V gene TRBV27 combines with J gene TRBJ2-7, with 9 bases aligning to TRBD1. Germline values: CDR1 MNHEY, CDR2 SMNVEV (reference sequence). The CDR3 extends over 14 amino acids. The J segment lost 5 bases and the V segment lost 5 bases, leaving 7 bases of the junction unmatched. CDR3 sequence reads: CASSPGQGFDEQYF. The CDR3 nucleotides read TGTGCCAGCAGTCCTGGACAGGGGTTTGACGAGCAGTACTTC.

The gene calls are TRBV4-2 and TRBJ2-7; D perhaps matches TRBD2 (6 bases). This CDR3 is 16 amino acids long. Trimming removed 0 bases at V and 0 bases at J, with 12 bases between. From germline, CDR1 is LGHNA and CDR2 YNFKEQ. CDR3 region: CASSQEAGWFSYEQYF. CDR3 bases: TGTGCCAGCAGCCAAGAGGCGGGGTGGTTCTCCTACGAGCAGTACTTC.

V gene TRBV19 combines with J gene TRBJ1-5; no reliable D call. Germline CDR1 reads LNHDA; CDR2 reads SQIVND (reference sequence). Trimming stripped 9 bases from V and 0 bases from J, with 15 bases between. The length of the CDR3 is 15 residues. CDR3 nucleotides: TGTGCCAGCGACGTGAGACCTTATAGCAATCAGCCCCAGCATTTT. Translating it yields CASDVRPYSNQPQHF.

The count of this clone is one. The chain is built from TRBV30 and TRBJ2-7, with 10 positions matching TRBD1. Germline V gives CDR1 GTSNPN, CDR2 SVGIG (reference sequence). The CDR3 loop spans 15 amino acids. Trimming cost V 2 bases and J 4 bases; bases outside gene matches: 8. Written as DNA, the CDR3 is TGTGCCTGGAGTTTCGTGGGACAGGGGCAATACGAGCAGTACTTC. Encoded protein: CAWSFVGQGQYEQYF.

The chain uses TRBV7-2 and TRBJ2-1, with D maybe TRBD2 (5 bases). V lost 2 bases, J lost 7 bases, and 12 bases lay in between. Germline CDR1 is SGHTA and CDR2 is FQGNSA. The CDR3 length is 14 residues. The CDR3 DNA reads TGTGCCAGCAGCTTAACCATTTCGGGGAATGAGCAGTTCTTC. This encodes CASSLTISGNEQFF.

The chain uses TRBV6-5 and TRBJ2-5; 8 bases fit TRBD2. V shed 3 bases, J shed 4 bases, and the junction held 10 bases outside the gene matches. The CDR3 covers 16 residues. Germline V lookup: CDR1 MNHEY, CDR2 SVGAGI. CDR3 region: CASSYGLGSGGETQYF. The CDR3 nucleotides read TGTGCCAGCAGTTATGGGCTTGGAAGCGGGGGAGAGACCCAGTACTTC.

V is TRBV19 and J is TRBJ1-5; weak D call: TRBD1 (5 bases). The germline CDR1 and CDR2 sequences are LNHDA and SQIVND (reference sequence). The CDR3 is 16 amino acids. V was trimmed by 4 bases and J by 7 bases, leaving 20 bases between them. The CDR3 region is CASSTTWAGLGQPQHF. Here the CDR3 DNA reads TGTGCCAGTAGTACCACTTGGGCAGGGTTGGGACAGCCCCAGCATTTT. Full variable domain (remainder filled in from reference TRBV19 and TRBJ1-5): DGGITQSPKYLFRKEGQNVTLSCEQNLNHDAMYWYRQDPGQGLRLIYYSQIVNDFQKGDIAEGYSVSREKKESFPLTVTSAQKNPTAFYLCASSTTWAGLGQPQHFGDGTRLSIL.

The chain links TRBV5-6 to TRBJ1-5, with a tentative D call TRBD1 (5 bases). V lost 2 bases and J lost 2, with 11 bases in between. The CDR3 extends over 15 amino acids. Germline CDR1 is SGHDT and CDR2 is YYEEEE. This CDR3 is CASSLSLGGNQPQHF. The DNA of the CDR3 is TGTGCCAGCAGCTTAAGTTTAGGGGGCAATCAGCCCCAGCATTTT.